A single sample gave rise to the 22 T cell receptor beta chains below, sequenced in a study of CD8+CD57+ T cells in acquired aplastic anemia. Genomic DNA provided the template from which TCR beta VDJ and CDR3 profiles were obtained. TCRdb re-derived calls from the reads in MiXCR, one entry per CDR3 protein. Of 200,000 to 250,000 distinct CDR3 sequences listed, 34% are singletons. The sequenced material came from sorted CD4+, CD8+, or CD8+CD57+ T cells (not recorded which) from PBMCs. Receptor source: a human donor in good health, serving as a control.

There are a few counts of this clonotype. The chain carries TRBV6-5 and TRBJ1-2; D is uncertain. The CDR3 runs 15 residues. Germline V gene sequence: CDR1 MNHEY, CDR2 SVGAGI. The germline V and J ends were trimmed by 0 bases and 4 bases, with 12 bases remaining between them. The CDR3 nucleotides read TGTGCCAGCAGTTACTCCATCACGATTTCCTATGGCTACACCTTC. The encoded protein is CASSYSITISYGYTF.

This clonotype was counted at least ten times. The rearrangement uses TRBV2 and TRBJ2-3, with 8 bases matching TRBD1. V gave up 3 bases and J gave up 5 bases; unmatched junction bases: 7. This CDR3 spans 15 amino acids. Germline V lookup: CDR1 SNHLY, CDR2 FYNNEI. Here the CDR3 DNA reads TGTGCCAGCAGTGAGAGGGCAGGGGGCGAAGATACGCAGTATTTT. Protein sequence: CASSERAGGEDTQYF.

The chain employs TRBV10-3 and TRBJ1-5; TRBD1 is a possible D gene (5 bases). CDR1 is ENHRY, CDR2 SYGVKD, per germline. V gave up 0 bases and J gave up 3 bases, with 9 bases separating them. The CDR3 length is 15 residues. In DNA, the CDR3 is TGTGCCATCAGTGAGTCGGTGGGGGACAATCAGCCCCAGCATTTT. Protein product: CAISESVGDNQPQHF.

This clonotype came up a few times. Possible read error: a much larger clone is one base away. V is TRBV7-2 and J is TRBJ2-7; no clear D. The germline V gene encodes CDR1 SGHTA and CDR2 FQGNSA. V gave up 1 base and J gave up 5 bases, with 6 bases separating them. CDR3 length: 12 amino acids. The CDR3 loop is CASSLGNNEQYF. The CDR3 DNA is TGTGCCAGCAGCTTAGGTAACAACGAGCAGTACTTC.

CDR3 amino acids: CATSRGQGVDEQFF. DNA for the CDR3: TGTGCCACCAGCAGAGGACAGGGCGTTGATGAGCAGTTCTTC. The rearrangement uses TRBV15 and TRBJ2-1, with 7 nucleotides matching TRBD1. This CDR3 spans 14 amino acids. V was clipped by 1 base and J by 8 bases; unmatched bases: 5. Germline V gene lookup returns CDR1 LNHNV and CDR2 YYDKDF (reference sequence).

J is TRBJ2-4 and V is TRBV4-1; 7 bases agree with TRBD2. The CDR3 extends over 16 amino acids. With 0 bases clipped from V and 4 bases from J, the junction kept 6 bases outside the gene matches. The germline CDR1 and CDR2 sequences are MGHRA and YSYEKL. The CDR3 DNA sequence: TGCGCCAGCAGCCAAGATCTCTGGACTAGTAAAAACATTCAGTACTTC. Protein: CASSQDLWTSKNIQYF.

This chain links TRBV12-5 with TRBJ2-5, with TRBD1 matching 8 bases. The CDR3 totals 16 residues. Losses at the gene ends were 0 bases for V and 4 bases for J; bases not matched to a gene: 7. Germline lookup yields CDR1 LGHNT and CDR2 FRNRAP. The DNA for the CDR3 is TGTGCTAGTGGTTTGGTAGAGACAGGGGTAGGAGAGACCCAGTACTTC. Encoded protein: CASGLVETGVGETQYF.

The V gene is TRBV18, the J gene TRBJ1-2, with 12 bases that match TRBD1. Per the germline V gene, CDR1 is KGHSH and CDR2 is LQKENI. CDR3 size: 15 residues. Unmatched junction bases numbered 5, after V lost 1 base and J lost 8 bases. CDR3 region: CASSPQTGTGGGYTF. CDR3 nucleotide sequence: TGTGCCAGCTCACCACAAACCGGGACAGGGGGCGGCTACACCTTC.

This clonotype came up many times. The rearrangement joins TRBV6-6 to TRBJ2-7, with TRBD2 matching 8 bases. The CDR3 sequence is 15 residues long. J was trimmed by 6 bases and V by 2 bases; bases with no gene match: 9. The germline gives CDR1 MNHNY, CDR2 SVGAGI (reference sequence). CDR3 loop: CASSYLAGLEFEQYF. In DNA form, the CDR3 reads TGTGCCAGCAGTTACCTCGCGGGACTAGAGTTCGAGCAGTACTTC.

This clonotype was found a few times. The chain carries TRBV27 and TRBJ1-1; perhaps TRBD1 as D (6 bases). Trimming pared 5 bases from V and 6 bases from J, leaving 25 bases between. Per the germline V gene, CDR1 is MNHEY and CDR2 is SMNVEV (reference sequence). The CDR3 contains 17 residues. The CDR3 loop reads CASSPGEGRRGGPEAFF. CDR3 DNA: TGTGCCAGCAGTCCAGGGGAGGGACGTCGTGGGGGCCCTGAAGCTTTCTTT.

The genes are TRBV10-3 and TRBJ2-7; D remains unclear. Between the trimmed V and J ends, which lost 0 bases and 5 bases, there was a span of 8 bases. Germline assignment: CDR1 ENHRY and CDR2 SYGVKD. This CDR3 is built from 13 residues. Written as DNA, the CDR3 is TGTGCCATCAGTGAGTCCCCCAAGGACGAGCAGTACTTC. It specifies CAISESPKDEQYF.

This clonotype was counted between two and nine times. The gene calls are TRBV15 and TRBJ2-7; 10 bases agree with TRBD1. Germline assignment: CDR1 LNHNV and CDR2 YYDKDF (reference sequence). This CDR3 is built from 15 residues. J gave up 6 bases and V 5 bases, and 10 bases lay outside the gene matches. The CDR3 DNA sequence: TGTGCCACCAGCTTGACAGGGGGCAAGCGCGGCGAGCAGTACTTC. It specifies CATSLTGGKRGEQYF.

This clonotype was seen many times. The chain has TRBV19 and TRBJ1-6, with D perhaps matching TRBD1 (5 bases). Germline V CDR1 and CDR2: LNHDA, SQIVND (reference sequence). There are 14 residues in the CDR3. Trimming stripped 7 bases from V and 2 bases from J, with 9 bases between. CDR3 amino acids: CASKMGAYNSPLHF. The CDR3 DNA reads TGTGCCAGTAAGATGGGGGCCTATAATTCACCCCTCCACTTT.

The V call is TRBV19, the J call TRBJ1-5, with D unclear. Trimming cost V 3 bases and J 5 bases, with 11 bases left between them. The CDR3 has 14 residues. Germline V lookup: CDR1 LNHDA, CDR2 SQIVND (reference sequence). CDR3 nucleotide sequence: TGTGCCAGTAGTATTCTGGCAAGACATCAGCCCCAGCATTTT. It encodes CASSILARHQPQHF.

Turning to this clonotype: A much larger clone lies a single base off, so this may be a read error. The chain carries TRBV9 and TRBJ1-2; 7 bases match TRBD1. Germline loops: CDR1 SGDLS, CDR2 YYNGEE. The CDR3 is 14 amino acids. The chain's CDR3 is CPSSVGTANYGYTF. DNA of the CDR3: TGTCCCAGCAGCGTAGGGACAGCTAACTATGGCTACACCTTC.

CDR3 loop: CASSRDGLSSYNEQFF. The DNA for the CDR3 is TGTGCCAGCAGCCGGGACGGGTTAAGCTCCTACAATGAGCAGTTCTTC. This chain links TRBV25-1 with TRBJ2-1, with D perhaps matching TRBD1 or TRBD2 (5 bases each). Germline V gives CDR1 MGHDK, CDR2 SYGVNS. V was clipped by 6 bases and J by 0 bases, with 15 bases between them. CDR3 size: 16 residues.

The gene calls are TRBV10-3 and TRBJ2-7, with D possibly being TRBD1 or TRBD2 (5 bases each). The CDR3 is 13 residues long. The V and J ends lost 4 bases and 5 bases respectively, with 12 bases between them. The germline CDR1 and CDR2 sequences are ENHRY and SYGVKD. The DNA of the CDR3 is TGTGCCATCAGTGGCGGTAGGGGACACGAGCAGTACTTC. It specifies CAISGGRGHEQYF.

This sequence joins TRBV6-1 and TRBJ1-5; 12 bases line up with TRBD1. Trimming cost V 6 bases and J 3 bases; bases outside gene matches: 3. The CDR3 runs to 15 residues. Germline V CDR1 and CDR2: MNHNS, SASEGT. The CDR3 here is CASRGQGAINQPQHF. The CDR3 DNA sequence: TGTGCCAGCAGGGGACAGGGGGCCATCAATCAGCCCCAGCATTTT.

The J gene is TRBJ1-5, the V gene TRBV6-5; 8 bases align to TRBD1. The V gene's germline CDR1 is MNHEY and CDR2 SVGAGI. J was trimmed by 7 bases and V by 4 bases; bases with no gene match: 6. The length of the CDR3 is 14 residues. This CDR3 is CASSFGQGGQPQHF. The CDR3 region has the DNA TGTGCCAGCAGTTTCGGACAGGGTGGACAGCCCCAGCATTTT.

The V call is TRBV25-1, the J call TRBJ2-5; maybe TRBD1 (5 bases). Trimming took 4 bases from V and 5 from J, leaving 14 bases between them. Looked up from germline, CDR1 is MGHDK and CDR2 is SYGVNS. The CDR3 sequence is 14 residues long. The chain's CDR3 is CASSGRDSRETQYF. CDR3 nucleotide sequence: TGTGCCAGCAGTGGACGAGACAGTCGGGAGACCCAGTACTTC.

As for this clonotype: A read error may account for a junction end that differs from germline. The rearrangement joins TRBV2 to TRBJ2-5; TRBD1 matches 7 bases. CDR1 is SNHLY and CDR2 is FYNNEI in the germline V gene. The CDR3 consists of 14 residues. The CDR3 nucleotides are TGTGCCAGCGGTACGACAGGGATCCAAGAGACCCAGTACTTT. Protein product: CASGTTGIQETQYF.

Many counts were recorded for this clonotype. This rearrangement joins TRBV6-1 to TRBJ1-2; D remains ambiguous. V lost 5 bases and J 2 bases, leaving 9 bases between the germline ends. Germline V gene sequence: CDR1 MNHNS, CDR2 SASEGT. The CDR3 length is 13 residues. The DNA for the CDR3 is TGTGCCAGCAGTACTGCCTTAAACTATGGCTACACCTTC. It translates to CASSTALNYGYTF.